This T cell receptor (beta chain) emerged from a study of T cells after yellow fever vaccination. Using its own MiXCR run on the 5' RACE reads, TCRdb lists one record per CDR3 protein. Altogether about 500,000 distinct CDR3 sequences are present, 17% being singletons, with the ten largest covering about 18%. Germline assignment: CDR1 LGHNA and CDR2 YNFKEQ. This CDR3 region has 15 residues. Trimming removed 0 bases from V and 4 bases from J; junction bases left unmatched: 5. This chain joins TRBV4-2 and TRBJ1-1; 7 bases fit TRBD1. The sequencing used PBMCs, collected roughly 5 days after the first yellow fever vaccination. This TCR was sampled from a man aged 18 to 35 who received the YFV17D yellow fever vaccine. Here the CDR3 reads CASSQDAGGSTEAFF. For the CDR3, the DNA is TGTGCCAGCAGCCAAGATGCAGGGGGTAGCACTGAAGCTTTCTTT.